One sample yielded the 22 T cell receptor beta chains listed below, sequenced in a study of cytomegalovirus exposure and HLA in healthy donors. In the PCR, 60 Vbeta and 13 Jbeta primers were used. The repertoire was sequenced with immunoSEQ multiplex PCR; TCRdb's copy has only in-frame clones and lacks some. The data contain about 120,000 clones, about 60% of them singletons. Sequencing was performed on PBMCs. The source is a man aged 40-55 years in good health and CMV-seropositive.

The chain joins TRBV2 to TRBJ1-1; D perhaps matches TRBD1 (6 bases). The CDR3 is 10 amino acids. The germline V gene encodes CDR1 SNHLY and CDR2 FYNNEI. Deletions cut 2 bases from V and 11 bases from J, with 6 bases between. The CDR3 coding sequence is TGTGCCAGCAGTGAACAGGGGGCTTTCTTT. Encoded protein: CASSEQGAFF.

This clone was counted a few times. This sequence joins TRBV6-5 and TRBJ2-5, with TRBD2 matching 10 bases. Germline V gene lookup returns CDR1 MNHEY and CDR2 SVGAGI. J was trimmed by 5 bases and V by 4 bases; bases with no gene match: 10. CDR3 size: 16 residues. For the CDR3, the DNA is TGTGCCAGCAGTTGGACTAGCGGAACCCCCTGGGAGACCCAGTACTTC. Residues: CASSWTSGTPWETQYF.

This chain links TRBV10-3 with TRBJ1-6; no clear D gene. The CDR3 totals 16 residues. The V end was cut by 0 bases, the J end by 7 bases, with 13 bases between. Germline lookup yields CDR1 ENHRY and CDR2 SYGVKD. This CDR3 reads CAISESRATRNSPLHF. For the CDR3, the DNA is TGTGCCATCAGTGAGTCGAGGGCGACGAGAAATTCACCCCTCCACTTT.

The chain links TRBV6-5 to TRBJ2-7; possible D gene TRBD2, 5 bases. V lost 6 bases, J lost 5 bases, and 17 bases lay in between. This CDR3 comprises 14 residues. Germline CDR1 is MNHEY and CDR2 is SVGAGI. The CDR3 sequence is CASSRIGNLDEQYF. The CDR3 nucleotides are TGTGCCAGCAGCAGAATCGGGAACCTGGACGAGCAGTACTTC.

This clone turned up a few times. V is TRBV4-1 and J is TRBJ2-2, with D perhaps TRBD2 (6 bases). This CDR3 has 18 amino acids. CDR1 is MGHRA, CDR2 YSYEKL, per germline. V was trimmed by 5 bases and J by 0 bases, leaving 19 bases between them. The chain's CDR3 is CASSSAYGSGTNTGELFF. The CDR3 nucleotides are TGCGCCAGCAGCTCGGCCTATGGTAGCGGAACGAACACCGGGGAGCTGTTTTTT.

The chain links TRBV27 to TRBJ2-2, with no clear D. V shed 3 bases and J shed 6 bases, with 14 bases lying between them. The CDR3 consists of 15 residues. The germline V gene has CDR1 MNHEY and CDR2 SMNVEV (reference sequence). The DNA for the CDR3 is TGTGCCAGCAGTTTCCAGACACTCGACGCCGGGGAGCTGTTTTTT. Amino acids: CASSFQTLDAGELFF.

In regard to this clone: The sample contains more than one DNA sequence encoding this CDR3. V is TRBV7-9 and J is TRBJ2-5, with 8 bases that match TRBD1. The ends lost 1 base at V and 5 bases at J; junction bases unmatched: 0. This CDR3 is built from 13 residues. The V gene's germline CDR1 is SEHNR and CDR2 FQNEAQ (reference sequence). CDR3 loop: CASSLGQGETQYF. In DNA, the CDR3 is TGTGCCAGCAGCTTAGGACAGGGGGAGACCCAGTACTTC.

This clone was counted only a few times. The V call is TRBV9, the J call TRBJ2-7, with D possibly being TRBD1 (5 bases). CDR3 length: 17 amino acids. V dropped 0 bases and J dropped 1 base, with 17 bases sitting between them. The germline V gene encodes CDR1 SGDLS and CDR2 YYNGEE. The CDR3 reads CASSVEAGNYGSYEQYF. The CDR3 DNA sequence: TGTGCCAGCAGCGTAGAGGCAGGGAATTATGGGTCCTACGAGCAGTACTTC.

This chain connects TRBV7-9 to TRBJ1-2, with unresolved D. Germline V gene lookup returns CDR1 SEHNR and CDR2 FQNEAQ (reference sequence). The CDR3 is made up of 13 amino acids. Trimming shortened V by 6 bases and J by 4 bases, and 12 bases separated the two germline ends. The CDR3 loop is CASSSGRGYGYTF. Written as DNA, the CDR3 is TGTGCCAGCAGTAGCGGGCGGGGCTATGGCTACACCTTC.

This clone came up once. The V gene is TRBV7-8, the J gene TRBJ1-1, with a tentative D call TRBD1 (5 bases). V lost 1 base, J lost 4 bases, and 16 bases lay in between. There are 16 residues in the CDR3. CDR1 SGHVS and CDR2 FQNEAQ come from the germline V gene. CDR3 nucleotides: TGTGCCAGCAGCTTAGGGGGAGGGGCGGGACGCACTGAAGCTTTCTTT. It translates to CASSLGGGAGRTEAFF.

In its sample, this clone was seen a few times. The chain has TRBV6-6 and TRBJ2-5, with TRBD2 matching 7 bases. The V gene end was trimmed by 5 bases and the J gene end by 6 bases; junction bases not matched to a gene: 15. The germline CDR1 and CDR2 sequences are MNHNY and SVGAGI (reference sequence). The CDR3 runs to 16 residues. The CDR3 bases are TGTGCCAGCAGTCGTCAAGCTAGCGGAGGTGGGCAGACCCAGTACTTC. Residues: CASSRQASGGGQTQYF.

This chain uses TRBV5-1 with TRBJ1-6; D unclear. This CDR3 is built from 15 residues. V was cut by 7 bases and J by 3 bases, with 14 bases left in between. CDR1 and CDR2 from the germline V gene are SGHRS and YFSETQ. CDR3 DNA: TGCGCCAGCTCGGCGGGAGTGGTCTATAATTCACCCCTCCACTTT. This codes for CASSAGVVYNSPLHF. The full variable domain, completed using reference TRBV5-1 and TRBJ1-6, is KAGVTQTPRYLIKTRGQQVTLSCSPISGHRSVSWYQQTPGQGLQFLFEYFSETQRNKGNFPGRFSGRQFSNSRSEMNVSTLELGDSALYLCASSAGVVYNSPLHFGNGTRLTVT.

CDR3 sequence: CASSKGGLDITDTQYF. The CDR3 DNA sequence: TGTGCCAGCAGCAAGGGAGGGTTAGATATCACAGATACGCAGTATTTT. V and J are TRBV4-2 and TRBJ2-3, with 7 bases aligning to TRBD2. Germline assignment: CDR1 LGHNA and CDR2 YNFKEQ. The length of the CDR3 is 16 residues. With 5 bases clipped from V and 2 bases from J, the junction kept 10 bases outside the gene matches.

This sequence joins TRBV29-1 and TRBJ2-7, with TRBD1 matching over 8 bases. This CDR3 has 15 amino acids. V lost 8 bases, J lost 2 bases, and 14 bases stayed unmatched. CDR1 and CDR2 from the germline V gene are SQVTM and ANQGSEA. The CDR3 bases are TGCAGCCATCCTGCATCCCGGGACAGGCCCTACGAGCAGTACTTC. As protein: CSHPASRDRPYEQYF.

This chain links TRBV2 with TRBJ2-3, with 11 nucleotides matching TRBD1. The CDR3 is 14 amino acids. Trimming cost V 6 bases and J 9 bases; bases outside gene matches: 8. Germline V lookup: CDR1 SNHLY, CDR2 FYNNEI. The CDR3 DNA sequence: TGTGCCAGCAGAGGACAGGGGGCCGCTTCAACGCAGTATTTT. Protein: CASRGQGAASTQYF.

The chain uses TRBV2 and TRBJ1-5, with D uncertain. Germline CDR1 reads SNHLY; CDR2 reads FYNNEI. This CDR3 region has 12 residues. V dropped 6 bases and J dropped 0 bases, with 3 bases sitting between them. The CDR3, as DNA: TGTGCCAGCAGCTATAGCAATCAGCCCCAGCATTTT. Translation: CASSYSNQPQHF.

This clone was seen only a few times. The same CDR3 is also encoded by other DNA sequences in this sample. The chain uses TRBV5-6 and TRBJ2-7; D uncertain. CDR1 SGHDT and CDR2 YYEEEE come from the germline V gene. The CDR3 has 13 residues. V lost 7 bases to trimming and J lost 4 bases, with 15 bases between them. In nucleotides, the CDR3 is TGTGCCAGCTCCCGTGGCAGGATTTACGAGCAGTACTTC. This encodes CASSRGRIYEQYF. Using reference TRBV5-6 and TRBJ2-7 for the parts outside the CDR3, the full variable domain is DAGVTQSPTHLIKTRGQQVTLRCSPKSGHDTVSWYQQALGQGPQFIFQYYEEEERQRGNFPDRFSGHQFPNYSSELNVNALLLGDSALYLCASSRGRIYEQYFGPGTRLTVT.

This clone was seen more than once but under ten times. This sequence joins TRBV5-1 and TRBJ1-2; tentatively, D is TRBD1 (5 bases). Germline V gene data show CDR1 as SGHRS and CDR2 as YFSETQ. Trimming removed 0 bases from V and 8 bases from J, with 14 bases in between. This CDR3 spans 14 amino acids. CDR3 protein: CASSLAQGLEGYTF. CDR3 DNA sequence: TGCGCCAGCAGCTTGGCTCAGGGTCTAGAAGGCTACACCTTC.

This clone came up a few times. The chain links TRBV28 to TRBJ1-2, with 12 positions matching TRBD1. J was trimmed by 4 bases and V by 4 bases; bases with no gene match: 10. The CDR3 spans 17 residues. In germline, CDR1 is MDHEN, CDR2 SYDVKM. CDR3 in amino acids: CASSSGQGAHPGYGYTF. CDR3 coding DNA: TGTGCCAGCAGTTCGGGACAGGGGGCGCATCCTGGCTATGGCTACACCTTC.

The chain has TRBV6-5 and TRBJ2-5, with 7 bases matching TRBD1. V was clipped by 6 bases and J by 5 bases; unmatched bases: 9. CDR3 length equals 14 residues. CDR1 is MNHEY and CDR2 is SVGAGI in the germline V gene. This CDR3 reads CASRPTGIGETQYF. The CDR3 DNA follows: TGTGCCAGCAGGCCGACAGGGATAGGGGAGACCCAGTACTTC.

This chain links TRBV6-1 with TRBJ2-4; TRBD1 matches at 10 bases. CDR1 MNHNS and CDR2 SASEGT come from the germline V gene. The CDR3 consists of 14 residues. With V trimmed by 5 bases and J by 8 bases, 6 bases remained unmatched. The CDR3, as DNA: TGTGCCAGCAGTACGGACAGGGGGTTGGACATTCAGTACTTC. Amino acid sequence: CASSTDRGLDIQYF.

This clone has just one count. The chain employs TRBV19 and TRBJ2-6, with a tentative D call TRBD2 (5 bases). Trimming pared 0 bases from V and 12 bases from J, leaving 12 bases between. The CDR3 has 14 residues. Germline-derived CDR1 and CDR2 are LNHDA and SQIVND (reference sequence). CDR3 sequence (DNA): TGTGCCAGTAGTATAGAGGAGGTCCAAGGCGTCCTGACTTTC. Amino acid sequence: CASSIEEVQGVLTF.